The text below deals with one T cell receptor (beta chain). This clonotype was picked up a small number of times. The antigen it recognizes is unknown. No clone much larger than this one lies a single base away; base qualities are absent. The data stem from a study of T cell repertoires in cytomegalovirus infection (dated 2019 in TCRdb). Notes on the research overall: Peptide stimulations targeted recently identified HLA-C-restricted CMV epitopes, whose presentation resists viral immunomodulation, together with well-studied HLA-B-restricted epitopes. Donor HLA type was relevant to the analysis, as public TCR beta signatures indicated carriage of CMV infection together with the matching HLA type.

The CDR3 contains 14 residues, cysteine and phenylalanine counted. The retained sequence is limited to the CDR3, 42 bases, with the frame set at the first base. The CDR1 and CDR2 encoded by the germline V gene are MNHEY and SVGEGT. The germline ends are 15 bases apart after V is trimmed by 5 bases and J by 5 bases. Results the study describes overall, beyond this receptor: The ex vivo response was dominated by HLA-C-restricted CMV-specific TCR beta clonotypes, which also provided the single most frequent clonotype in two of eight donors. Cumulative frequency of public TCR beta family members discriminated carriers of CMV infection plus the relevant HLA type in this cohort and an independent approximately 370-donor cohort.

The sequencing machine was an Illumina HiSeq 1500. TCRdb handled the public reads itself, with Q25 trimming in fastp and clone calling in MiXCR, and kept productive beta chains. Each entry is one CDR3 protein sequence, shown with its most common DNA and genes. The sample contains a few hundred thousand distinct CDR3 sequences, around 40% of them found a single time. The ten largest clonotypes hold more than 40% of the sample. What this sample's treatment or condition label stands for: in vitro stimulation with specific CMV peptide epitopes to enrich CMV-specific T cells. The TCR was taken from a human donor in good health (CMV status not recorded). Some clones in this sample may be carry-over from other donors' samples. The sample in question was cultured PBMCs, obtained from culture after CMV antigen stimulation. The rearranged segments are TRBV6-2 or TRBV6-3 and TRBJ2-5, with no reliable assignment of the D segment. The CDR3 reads CASSAPQDIETQYF. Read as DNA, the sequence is TGTGCCAGCAGTGCCCCCCAGGATATCGAGACCCAGTACTTC.